These T cell receptor beta chains were read from a single sample in a study of beta chain features in type 1 diabetes. Clones were read by immunoSEQ multiplex PCR, and TCRdb kept only the in-frame ones, dropping some. The table has some 410,000 clones, 11% seen once. Sequenced input: naive CD4+ T cells from blood. The source is a woman aged 18-29 years in good health. CDR3s include the opening cysteine and the closing phenylalanine or tryptophan. Fields, in order: D gene, J gene, clone size, V gene, CDR3 protein, CDR3 DNA. D genes are given only for firm matches. Clone size appears in some rows only: once, few, many, or a class for an expanded clone.

D: -
J: TRBJ1-1
size: -
V: TRBV7-3
CDR3: CASSMTTNTEAFF
DNA: TGTGCCAGCAGCATGACAACGAACACTGAAGCTTTCTTT

D: TRBD1
J: TRBJ2-5
size: -
V: TRBV2
CDR3: CASSGQGEETQYF
DNA: TGTGCCAGCAGCGGACAGGGGGAAGAGACCCAGTACTTC

D: -
J: TRBJ2-1
size: -
V: TRBV21-1
CDR3: CASSKSTGGHLIDEQFF
DNA: TGTGCCAGCAGCAAATCTACTGGGGGACACCTGATTGATGAGCAGTTCTTC

D: -
J: TRBJ2-5
size: -
V: TRBV5-4
CDR3: CASSPQNRLQTEETQYF
DNA: TGTGCCAGCAGTCCACAAAACAGGCTACAAACAGAAGAGACCCAGTACTTC

D: TRBD2
J: TRBJ2-1
size: -
V: TRBV4-3
CDR3: CASSQGGGPGESQFF
DNA: TGCGCCAGCAGCCAAGGCGGGGGGCCAGGGGAATCTCAGTTCTTC

D: -
J: TRBJ2-7
size: few
V: TRBV7-9
CDR3: CASSPLKGDSYEQYF
DNA: TGTGCCAGCAGCCCGCTTAAAGGAGACTCCTACGAGCAGTACTTC

D: TRBD1
J: TRBJ1-2
size: -
V: TRBV12-5
CDR3: CASGDRGYGYTF
DNA: TGTGCTAGTGGAGACAGGGGCTATGGCTACACCTTC

D: -
J: TRBJ2-6
size: many
V: TRBV9
CDR3: CASSVAGTGANVLTF
DNA: TGTGCCAGCAGCGTAGCAGGGACTGGGGCCAACGTCCTGACTTTC

D: -
J: TRBJ2-1
size: few
V: TRBV4-1
CDR3: CASSQVVLLSQDEQFF
DNA: TGCGCCAGCAGCCAAGTTGTCTTGTTATCACAGGATGAGCAGTTCTTC

D: TRBD2
J: TRBJ2-3
size: -
V: TRBV7-2
CDR3: CASSVSGSGNTQYF
DNA: TGTGCCAGCAGCGTTAGCGGGTCTGGTAATACGCAGTATTTT

D: -
J: TRBJ2-1
size: many
V: TRBV13
CDR3: CASSFPIGEQFF
DNA: TGTGCCAGCAGCTTTCCGATCGGTGAGCAGTTCTTC

D: TRBD2
J: TRBJ2-1
size: few
V: TRBV29-1
CDR3: CSAKRLGLAGGINEQFF
DNA: TGCAGCGCAAAACGACTGGGACTAGCCGGAGGAATCAATGAGCAGTTCTTC

D: TRBD1
J: TRBJ1-5
size: few
V: TRBV9
CDR3: CASSAGQGSQPQHF
DNA: TGTGCCAGCAGCGCGGGACAGGGGAGTCAGCCCCAGCATTTT

D: -
J: TRBJ2-7
size: -
V: TRBV9
CDR3: CASSGSPYEQYF
DNA: TGTGCCAGCAGCGGGTCCCCCTACGAGCAGTACTTC

D: -
J: TRBJ1-2
size: -
V: TRBV29-1
CDR3: CSVEDPNRTNYGYTF
DNA: TGCAGCGTTGAAGATCCTAACAGGACTAACTATGGCTACACCTTC

D: TRBD2
J: TRBJ2-3
size: -
V: TRBV4-1
CDR3: CASSPRTSGGLPGDTQYF
DNA: TGCGCCAGCAGCCCACGGACTAGCGGGGGCCTGCCAGGGGATACGCAGTATTTT

D: -
J: TRBJ2-5
size: many
V: TRBV14
CDR3: CASSQRETQYF
DNA: TGTGCCAGCAGCCAACGAGAGACCCAGTACTTC

D: -
J: TRBJ2-3
size: many
V: TRBV7-9
CDR3: CAATAADTQYF
DNA: TGTGCCGCAACGGCGGCGGATACGCAGTATTTT

D: -
J: TRBJ2-1
size: few
V: TRBV6-5
CDR3: CASSYRSGSLYNEQFF
DNA: TGTGCCAGCAGTTACCGCTCGGGTAGTTTATACAATGAGCAGTTCTTC

D: TRBD2
J: TRBJ2-2
size: few
V: TRBV9
CDR3: CASSVASGRALNTGELFF
DNA: TGTGCCAGCAGCGTAGCTAGCGGGAGGGCCCTAAACACCGGGGAGCTGTTTTTT

D: -
J: TRBJ1-2
size: -
V: TRBV13
CDR3: CASSLSGDGYTF
DNA: TGTGCCAGCAGCTTATCTGGGGACGGCTACACCTTC

D: -
J: TRBJ2-1
size: -
V: TRBV7-9
CDR3: CASSQVINEQFF
DNA: TGTGCCAGCAGCCAGGTAATAAATGAGCAGTTCTTC

D: -
J: TRBJ2-7
size: few
V: TRBV6-5
CDR3: CASSKTGSEQYF
DNA: TGTGCCAGCAGTAAAACAGGGTCTGAGCAGTACTTC

D: -
J: TRBJ2-6
size: -
V: TRBV7-3
CDR3: CASSLRRGPDSGANVLTF
DNA: TGTGCCAGCAGCTTAAGGCGGGGGCCGGACTCTGGGGCCAACGTCCTGACTTTC

D: -
J: TRBJ1-4
size: -
V: TRBV4-1
CDR3: CASKIRVGTNEKLFF
DNA: TGCGCCAGCAAAATTAGGGTGGGAACTAATGAAAAACTGTTTTTT

D: -
J: TRBJ2-3
size: -
V: TRBV2
CDR3: CAPTGVMDTQYF
DNA: TGTGCCCCGACGGGGGTCATGGATACGCAGTATTTT

D: -
J: TRBJ2-5
size: few
V: TRBV7-6
CDR3: CASSHIWGRGETQYF
DNA: TGTGCCAGCAGCCACATTTGGGGGCGCGGGGAGACCCAGTACTTC

D: TRBD1
J: TRBJ2-1
size: -
V: TRBV9
CDR3: CASSVEGQGTDEQFF
DNA: TGTGCCAGCAGCGTAGAGGGACAGGGTACGGATGAGCAGTTCTTC

D: -
J: TRBJ2-2
size: -
V: TRBV11-3
CDR3: CASSLTGRGGELFF
DNA: TGTGCCAGCAGCTTAACAGGACGAGGCGGGGAGCTGTTTTTT

D: -
J: TRBJ2-3
size: -
V: TRBV25-1
CDR3: CASSDGPSWYF
DNA: TGTGCCAGCAGTGACGGGCCTTCTTGGTATTTT

D: -
J: TRBJ2-7
size: -
V: TRBV7-3
CDR3: CASSLSGPTTEQYF
DNA: TGTGCCAGCAGCTTATCGGGACCTACAACCGAGCAGTACTTC

D: TRBD2
J: TRBJ2-7
size: few
V: TRBV5-4
CDR3: CASSNPGLASEQYF
DNA: TGTGCCAGCAGCAATCCGGGACTAGCTTCCGAGCAGTACTTC

D: TRBD1
J: TRBJ2-6
size: few
V: TRBV6-1
CDR3: CASSVEPGQLSGANVLTF
DNA: TGTGCCAGCAGTGTAGAACCGGGACAGCTCTCTGGGGCCAACGTCCTGACTTTC

D: -
J: TRBJ1-4
size: -
V: TRBV13
CDR3: CASSSTLGGVGVLGEKLFF
DNA: TGTGCCAGCAGCTCAACCCTAGGGGGGGTTGGGGTCCTCGGAGAAAAACTGTTTTTT

D: -
J: TRBJ1-5
size: few
V: TRBV30
CDR3: CAWSVDRTRGSNQPQHF
DNA: TGTGCCTGGAGTGTAGACAGGACTAGGGGAAGCAATCAGCCCCAGCATTTT

D: TRBD1
J: TRBJ1-4
size: -
V: TRBV7-8
CDR3: CASADRAGEKLFF
DNA: TGTGCCAGCGCCGACAGGGCAGGCGAAAAACTGTTTTTT

D: -
J: TRBJ1-2
size: few
V: TRBV4-1
CDR3: CASSHLAAGYTF
DNA: TGCGCCAGCAGCCATTTGGCGGCGGGCTACACCTTC

D: TRBD2
J: TRBJ2-1
size: -
V: TRBV4-2
CDR3: CASSQGLANSYNEQFF
DNA: TGTGCCAGCAGCCAGGGACTAGCGAACTCCTACAATGAGCAGTTCTTC

D: -
J: TRBJ1-1
size: few
V: TRBV27
CDR3: CASSLKRGDAFF
DNA: TGTGCCAGCAGTTTAAAGCGGGGAGATGCTTTCTTT

D: TRBD1
J: TRBJ2-3
size: few
V: TRBV6-6
CDR3: CASLGTGSPTDTQYF
DNA: TGTGCCAGCCTGGGGACAGGGAGCCCCACAGATACGCAGTATTTT

D: -
J: TRBJ2-7
size: -
V: TRBV27
CDR3: CASSFAETTYEQYF
DNA: TGTGCCAGCAGTTTTGCCGAAACGACCTACGAGCAGTACTTC